The source of this T cell receptor (beta chain) is a study of PD-1 blockade in classical Hodgkin lymphoma (dated by TCRdb to about 2020). For the study in its entirety: Nivolumab dosing was 3 mg/kg intravenously every 2 weeks, continuing until either disease progression or unacceptable toxicity. A peripheral blood immune signature of response to PD-1 blockade in classical Hodgkin lymphoma was defined using TCR beta sequencing and CyTOF.

This sample's time point label indicates: cycle 4 day 1 (C4D1), after 6 weeks of nivolumab. All trial patients had relapsed after autologous stem cell transplantation, with cohorts A, B and C differing in prior brentuximab vedotin exposure. The trial cohort was composed of 55 to 65 patients with relapsed/refractory classical Hodgkin lymphoma, for whom complete response, partial response or progressive disease was recorded as best overall response. In the multi-cohort phase II CheckMate 205 trial, trial patients received single-agent nivolumab. An independent review committee assessed best overall response by applying the 2007 International Working Group response criteria. Trial PBMCs were collected just before the start of nivolumab (C1D1) and during therapy at cycle 2 day 1 and cycle 4 day 1. After peripheral blood was drawn into 8 mL Vacutainer Cell Preparation Tubes, PBMCs were isolated by centrifugation and then cryopreserved.

The Qiagen DNeasy kit was used to extract genomic DNA both from unsorted PBMCs and from the negatively selected CD4+ and CD8+ fractions. TCR beta CDR3 regions were amplified by immunoSEQ multiplex PCR using primers annealing to V and J segments. Amplification bias was minimized using a synthetic immune receptor repertoire, and residual bias was removed computationally after sequencing. For the original study's pipeline: Repertoire diversity was quantified as the Shannon entropy index using custom Python scripts. The unsorted, CD4+ and CD8+ repertoires were each analyzed separately, with the exception of combined analyses, where CD4+ and CD8+ sequences were merged in silico. A clone counted as expanded when the clone's frequency after treatment rose at least 2-fold relative to C1D1, and clones undetected at baseline were given a pseudocount of 0.5. Clones with 0 or 1 copy at C1D1 were defined as singleton clones, while clones with 2 or more copies were defined as non-singleton clones. By matching protein sequences in sorted samples from the same patient, clones expanded in unsorted samples were annotated as CD4+, CD8+ or unknown. Wilcoxon tests were applied to paired samples to test diversity changes from C1D1 to C4D1. What TCRdb holds here is the immuneACCESS table cut down to in-frame rearrangements. Part of the clones is not present; checked against another copy, under half of the missing clones reflect an unresolved V gene, and the others are unexplained. V and J calls plus clone size are reproduced from that table; the DNA served to infer D and trimming. In all, the sample holds 90,000 or so clones, and just under 80% of those were seen once. The top ten hold over 8% of the sample.

Remarks on this clone: What antigen it recognizes has not been identified. Base qualities are not recorded, but no much larger clone differs from it by a single base.

What the work shows at the level of the full study, not this receptor alone: By C4D1, a significant rise was seen in CD4+ TCR diversity but not in CD8+ TCR diversity (p=0.0027 vs p=0.16), and the rise was most apparent among complete responders (p=0.02). Lower diversity was seen in patients whose nivolumab began less than 1 year after ASCT, and these patients were left out of later analyses so that immune reconstitution would not confound the results. The study was limited to a single clinical trial cohort, and causes of repertoire differences, possibly disease activity or prior therapy, remained undefined. Newly diagnosed patients were reported to have lower baseline TCR diversity than healthy donors, and relapsed/refractory patients were reported to have lower baseline TCR diversity still. Trial patients with a complete response had baseline diversity similar to that of newly diagnosed patients, while partial responders and progressors had significantly lower diversity.

For CDR1 and CDR2, the germline V gene lists SNHLY and FYNNEI. Trimming takes 9 bases from V and 4 bases from J, and the germline ends sit 18 bases apart. Taken from cysteine to phenylalanine, the CDR3 has 15 residues. Just the 45-base CDR3 DNA is kept, in frame starting at base 1. The TCR was taken from a human donor with classical Hodgkin lymphoma. The sequencing used peripheral blood mononuclear cells (PBMCs), collected before the fourth cycle of nivolumab. This chain is built from TRBV2 and TRBJ2-2; the D gene is perhaps TRBD2, on 6 matching bases. Here the CDR3 is given as CASGRESGVTGELFF. The sequence in DNA is TGTGCCAGTGGACGGGAGAGTGGGGTCACCGGGGAGCTGTTTTTT.